This entry features one T cell receptor beta chain sequence. The trim removed 6 bases at V and 4 bases at J, leaving 10 bases unmatched. Looked up from germline, CDR1 is SNHLY and CDR2 is FYNNEI. The CDR3 runs 16 residues. This entry belongs to a study of blood T cell repertoires in COVID-19. Study in general: From the United States, Italy and Spain came samples of acute and convalescent COVID-19. PBMCs, B-cell-depleted T cells, or T cells were the source of the cDNA or gDNA that made up the material.

Original methodology: By means of reference gene primer amplification, nucleated cell counts were estimated. The protocol was immunoSEQ multiplex PCR, while the TCRdb copy is restricted to in-frame clones and leaves out a portion. The V and J calls and clone size come from that table; D and trimming were worked out from the DNA. The sample yields about 78,000 clones, less than 95% seen once. Sequenced sample: peripheral blood. The chain uses TRBV2 and TRBJ1-5; 9 nucleotides align to TRBD1. This TCR came from a woman aged 50 to 60 in a cohort sampled during active COVID-19. CDR3 in amino acids: CASRLPGGQGNQPQHF. DNA for the CDR3: TGTGCCAGCAGACTTCCCGGAGGACAGGGGAATCAGCCCCAGCATTTT.